The 20 T cell receptor beta chains below come from one sample, sequenced in a study of T cell responses to AZD1222 COVID-19 vaccine. The data were produced by immunoSEQ multiplex PCR, yet TCRdb's version contains in-frame clones alone and is incomplete. The table has more than 150,000 clones, approximately 90% seen once. The input for sequencing was peripheral blood, taken on day 0 of AZD1222 vaccination. The receptors stem from an adult in good health.

The chain employs TRBV5-1 and TRBJ2-3, with 10 bases that match TRBD2. CDR1 SGHRS and CDR2 YFSETQ come from the germline V gene. The CDR3 is 16 amino acids. The ends lost 7 bases at V and 3 bases at J; junction bases unmatched: 11. CDR3 region: CASRTGSGRGTDTQYF. The CDR3 DNA reads TGCGCCAGCCGGACCGGCAGCGGGAGGGGGACAGATACGCAGTATTTT.

The V call is TRBV4-1, the J call TRBJ2-1; TRBD2 aligns across 9 bases. CDR3 length equals 14 residues. Unmatched junction bases numbered 4, after V lost 8 bases and J lost 2 bases. Per the germline V gene, CDR1 is MGHRA and CDR2 is YSYEKL. The CDR3 protein is CASRAGGTYNEQFF. In DNA, the CDR3 is TGCGCCAGCCGGGCGGGAGGGACCTACAATGAGCAGTTCTTC.

The V gene is TRBV28, the J gene TRBJ1-1, with 10 positions matching TRBD1. Germline assignment: CDR1 MDHEN and CDR2 SYDVKM. Germline trimming cut 6 bases from V and 1 base from J; bases unmatched to any gene: 2. CDR3 length: 14 residues. In nucleotides, the CDR3 is TGTGCCAGCAGGGACAGGGGGAGGAACACTGAAGCTTTCTTT. Protein: CASRDRGRNTEAFF.

J is TRBJ2-3 and V is TRBV3-1 (or the pseudogene TRBV3-2), with D tentatively TRBD2 (6 bases). The CDR3 covers 15 residues. V lost 4 bases to trimming and J lost 0 bases, with 11 bases between them. CDR1 LGHDT and CDR2 YNNKEL come from the germline V gene (reference sequence). The CDR3 reads CASSPGTFSTDTQYF. Here the CDR3 DNA reads TGTGCCAGCAGCCCCGGGACTTTTAGCACAGATACGCAGTATTTT.

There are a few counts of this clone. The chain employs TRBV9 and TRBJ2-1; D gene ambiguous. Germline loops: CDR1 SGDLS, CDR2 YYNGEE. V shed 4 bases and J shed 3 bases, with 14 bases lying between them. This CDR3 is built from 15 residues. The CDR3 DNA sequence: TGTGCCAGCAGCCCTACGGAAGGAAACTACAATGAGCAGTTCTTC. This translates into CASSPTEGNYNEQFF. Complete variable domain (other parts from reference TRBV9 and TRBJ2-1): DSGVTQTPKHLITATGQRVTLRCSPRSGDLSVYWYQQSLDQGLQFLIQYYNGEERAKGNILERFSAQQFPDLHSELNLSSLELGDSALYFCASSPTEGNYNEQFFGPGTRLTVL.

The gene calls are TRBV12-5 and TRBJ2-3; D remains ambiguous. Germline V lookup: CDR1 LGHNT, CDR2 FRNRAP. V gave up 3 bases and J gave up 5 bases, with 6 bases separating them. The CDR3 is made up of 12 amino acids. This chain's CDR3 is CASGLNKDTQYF. Here the CDR3 DNA reads TGTGCTAGTGGTTTAAACAAAGATACGCAGTATTTT.

This clone was found a few times. V usage is TRBV5-4 and J usage is TRBJ2-7, with D possibly matching TRBD1 (5 bases). CDR3 length equals 15 residues. Germline loops: CDR1 SGHNT, CDR2 YYREEE (reference sequence). V lost 4 bases to trimming and J lost 3 bases, with 17 bases between them. The CDR3, as DNA: TGTGCCAGCAGCCGAGGATCAGGGTCTATCTACGAGCAGTACTTC. Amino acids: CASSRGSGSIYEQYF.

J is TRBJ1-1 and V is TRBV4-2, with 8 positions matching TRBD1. Germline CDR1 LGHNA, CDR2 YNFKEQ. The junction had 0 bases not matched to a gene; V was cut back by 5 bases and J by 1 base. The CDR3 consists of 13 residues. The CDR3 protein is CASSGQGNTEAFF. The CDR3 bases are TGTGCCAGCAGCGGACAGGGGAACACTGAAGCTTTCTTT.

The V gene is TRBV18, the J gene TRBJ2-6, with D uncertain. Between the trimmed V and J ends, which lost 1 base and 6 bases, there was a span of 7 bases. Germline V gene sequence: CDR1 KGHSH, CDR2 LQKENI. The CDR3 length is 14 residues. Here the CDR3 reads CASSPLLEANVLTF. In nucleotides, the CDR3 is TGTGCCAGCTCACCACTACTGGAGGCCAACGTCCTGACTTTC. Complete variable domain (other parts from reference TRBV18 and TRBJ2-6): NAGVMQNPRHLVRRRGQEARLRCSPMKGHSHVYWYRQLPEEGLKFMVYLQKENIIDESGMPKERFSAEFPKEGPSILRIQQVVRGDSAAYFCASSPLLEANVLTFGAGSRLTVL.

The CDR3 here is CASSLLAGSFYEQYF. The CDR3 coding sequence is TGTGCCAGCAGCTTACTAGCTGGGAGTTTCTACGAGCAGTACTTC. The chain links TRBV5-4 to TRBJ2-7, with D possibly TRBD2 on 6 matching bases. Trimming took off 2 bases at V and 3 bases at J, with 15 bases between the two ends. Germline loops: CDR1 SGHNT, CDR2 YYREEE (reference sequence). The CDR3 totals 15 residues.

The chain carries TRBV20-1 and TRBJ1-1; D possibly corresponds to TRBD1 (5 bases). The germline V gene has CDR1 DFQATT and CDR2 SNEGSKA (reference sequence). The CDR3 is made up of 11 amino acids. The CDR3, as DNA: TGCACGGGGACGGCTAACACTGAAGCTTTCTTT. It specifies CTGTANTEAFF.

The chain couples TRBV4-1 to TRBJ2-7; 7 bases fit TRBD1. This CDR3 has 15 amino acids. Germline V CDR1 and CDR2: MGHRA, YSYEKL. J was trimmed by 4 bases and V by 2 bases; bases with no gene match: 8. CDR3 coding DNA: TGCGCCAGCAGCCAAACCCCGGGACAGCAATACGAGCAGTACTTC. It specifies CASSQTPGQQYEQYF.

The rearrangement joins TRBV2 to TRBJ1-2, with TRBD1 matching over 7 bases. After removal of 0 bases from V and 5 bases from J, the junction contained 3 bases not matched to a gene. The germline V gene encodes CDR1 SNHLY and CDR2 FYNNEI. This CDR3 comprises 14 residues. The CDR3 region is CASSEAQGGYGYTF. Here the CDR3 DNA reads TGTGCCAGCAGTGAAGCGCAGGGGGGATATGGCTACACCTTC.

V gene TRBV28 combines with J gene TRBJ2-3, with D tentatively TRBD2 (5 bases). Trimming cost V 6 bases and J 0 bases, with 16 bases left between them. The CDR3 extends over 16 amino acids. Germline assignment: CDR1 MDHEN and CDR2 SYDVKM. The CDR3 sequence is CASSSGGSTSTDTQYF. The CDR3 nucleotides read TGTGCCAGCAGCTCGGGTGGGAGTACTAGCACAGATACGCAGTATTTT. The full variable domain, with the rest looked up from reference TRBV28 and TRBJ2-3, is DVKVTQSSRYLVKRTGEKVFLECVQDMDHENMFWYRQDPGLGLRLIYFSYDVKMKEKGDIPEGYSVSREKKERFSLILESASTNQTSMYLCASSSGGSTSTDTQYFGPGTRLTVL.

This rearrangement joins TRBV10-1 to TRBJ1-4, with D unresolved. The CDR3 extends over 13 amino acids. The V and J ends lost 5 bases and 5 bases respectively, with 9 bases between them. Per germline, CDR1 WNHNN and CDR2 SYGVQD (reference sequence). The DNA of the CDR3 is TGCGCCAGCAGTCAAGGGATAAATGAAAAACTGTTTTTT. Its protein is CASSQGINEKLFF.

The chain uses TRBV11-3 and TRBJ2-5, with 15 bases fitting TRBD2. The V and J ends lost 4 bases and 5 bases, in that order; junction bases with no gene match: 8. Germline V lookup: CDR1 SGHNT, CDR2 YENEEA. This CDR3 region has 17 residues. The CDR3 coding sequence is TGTGCCAGCAGCTCCTTTGGACTAGCGGGAGGGTTGGAGACCCAGTACTTC. Its translation is CASSSFGLAGGLETQYF.

This chain links TRBV6-1 with TRBJ2-7; 8 bases match TRBD1. The CDR3 covers 17 residues. Trimming cost V 1 base and J 7 bases; bases outside gene matches: 15. Germline V lookup: CDR1 MNHNS, CDR2 SASEGT. The CDR3 bases are TGTGCCAGCAGTGAAGTGGGTTGGGGACAGGAGTCAGGGGAGCAGTACTTC. It encodes CASSEVGWGQESGEQYF.

The gene calls are TRBV2 and TRBJ1-5; TRBD1 matches at 7 bases. The CDR3 extends over 15 amino acids. Germline V gene lookup returns CDR1 SNHLY and CDR2 FYNNEI. The V segment lost 2 bases and the J segment 3 bases; nucleotides outside the gene matches: 4. The chain's CDR3 is CASSEKGGINQPQHF. The CDR3 region has the DNA TGTGCCAGCAGTGAAAAAGGGGGCATCAATCAGCCCCAGCATTTT.

The chain recombines TRBV7-8 with TRBJ1-5; D call uncertain. Germline loops: CDR1 SGHVS, CDR2 FQNEAQ. V dropped 5 bases and J dropped 3 bases, with 17 bases sitting between them. The CDR3 spans 16 residues. This CDR3 reads CASSNLDRTSNQPQHF. The CDR3 nucleotides read TGTGCCAGCAGCAACCTCGACCGAACCTCCAATCAGCCCCAGCATTTT. The full variable domain, completed using reference TRBV7-8 and TRBJ1-5, is GAGVSQSPRYKVAKRGQDVALRCDPISGHVSLFWYQQALGQGPEFLTYFQNEAQLDKSGLPSDRFFAERPEGSVSTLKIQRTQQEDSAVYLCASSNLDRTSNQPQHFGDGTRLSIL.

The chain couples TRBV5-5 to TRBJ1-3; D gene ambiguous. This CDR3 comprises 15 residues. V lost 2 bases and J 0 bases, leaving 9 bases between the germline ends. Germline V CDR1 and CDR2: SGHKS, YYEKEE (reference sequence). The CDR3: CASSLLVSSGNTIYF. The CDR3 DNA reads as TGTGCCAGCAGCTTACTGGTTTCCTCTGGAAACACCATATATTTT.